These 28 T cell receptor beta chains were all obtained from the same sample, sequenced in a study of vaccination and CD4 T cells after COVID-19. These receptors lack a known antigen. Treatment reported: roughly 11-day PBMC culture with coronavirus spike peptide pools or control peptides (ViraFEST assay). The assay that was used to sequence DNA from cultured CD4+ T cells was the Oncomine TCR Beta short-read assay. TCRdb re-analysed the PCR reads in MiXCR, keeping a single row per CDR3 protein. Altogether thousands of distinct CDR3 sequences are present, roughly 23% being singletons, with the ten largest covering 9.1%. Here the sequenced sample was CD4+ T cells from blood, cultured in vitro, taken after SARS-CoV-2 vaccination. Receptors originate from a human donor who had recovered from COVID-19.

Relative to its sample, this clonotype is medium-sized (0.01 to 0.1%). The chain recombines TRBV7-2 with TRBJ2-7; D uncertain. Germline assignment: CDR1 SGHTA and CDR2 FQGNSA. The CDR3 is 12 residues long. The ends were cut back, 4 bases at V and 1 base at J, with 5 bases in the middle. The CDR3 sequence is CASSSISYEQYF. For the CDR3, the DNA is TGTGCCAGCAGCTCCATATCCTACGAGCAGTACTTC.

This clonotype showed up just a few times. This chain uses TRBV10-2 with TRBJ2-7; tentative D call: TRBD1 (6 bases). The CDR3 is 14 amino acids. Germline V lookup: CDR1 WSHSY, CDR2 SAAADI. Trimming left V 3 bases short and J 4 bases short, with 13 bases between. The CDR3 sequence is CASSDGTGRYEQYF. CDR3 coding DNA: TGCGCCAGCAGTGATGGAACAGGGCGATACGAGCAGTACTTC.

The chain links TRBV18 to TRBJ1-6, with D maybe TRBD1 (5 bases). Germline CDR1 KGHSH, CDR2 LQKENI. V lost 2 bases and J lost 8, with 10 bases in between. This CDR3 contains 14 residues. CDR3 region: CASSPDPGDSPLHF. CDR3 sequence (DNA): TGTGCCAGCTCACCAGACCCGGGGGATTCACCCCTCCACTTT.

This clonotype is judged medium-sized. This sequence joins TRBV15 and TRBJ1-5; D may be TRBD1 (5 bases). Germline loops: CDR1 LNHNV, CDR2 YYDKDF (reference sequence). Trimming cost V 5 bases and J 12 bases, with 14 bases left between them. The CDR3 runs to 12 residues. DNA for the CDR3: TGTGCCACCAGCGAGCGGGGGTATGGCCAGCATTTT. Translating gives CATSERGYGQHF.

Sample share makes this clonotype medium-sized (0.01 to 0.1%). The chain couples TRBV20-1 to TRBJ2-7; D is ambiguous. With 3 bases removed from V and 3 bases from J, the gap between germline ends came to 9 bases. The germline V gene encodes CDR1 DFQATT and CDR2 SNEGSKA (reference sequence). This CDR3 has 12 amino acids. Here the CDR3 DNA reads TGCAGTGCTAGTCTGACGAGCTACGAGCAGTACTTC. This encodes CSASLTSYEQYF.

Relative to its sample, this clonotype is medium-sized. V usage is TRBV18 and J usage is TRBJ2-5; perhaps TRBD1 as D (6 bases). The V gene lost 3 bases and the J gene lost 4 bases, with 15 bases spanning the gap. CDR1 and CDR2 from the germline V gene are KGHSH and LQKENI. The CDR3 has 15 residues. The CDR3 sequence: CASSPAEQGGETQYF. The CDR3 region has the DNA TGTGCCAGCTCACCCGCGGAACAGGGTGGAGAGACCCAGTACTTC.

The chain employs TRBV6-4 and TRBJ1-6, with TRBD1 identical over 7 bases. CDR3 length equals 15 residues. After removal of 8 bases from V and 8 bases from J, the junction contained 12 bases not matched to a gene. Germline lookup yields CDR1 MRHNA and CDR2 SNTAGT. CDR3 bases: TGTGCCAGCTCCCCCGACCGGACAGGCCATTCACCCCTCCACTTT. It is translated as CASSPDRTGHSPLHF.

This clonotype counts as medium-sized. This chain joins TRBV27 and TRBJ2-1; D is unresolved. V dropped 5 bases and J dropped 5 bases, with 10 bases sitting between them. The germline V gene has CDR1 MNHEY and CDR2 SMNVEV (reference sequence). The CDR3 sequence is 13 residues long. The CDR3 DNA reads as TGTGCCAGCAGTCAGCGATGGGACAATGAGCAGTTCTTC. Amino acid sequence: CASSQRWDNEQFF.

CDR3 DNA: TGTGCCAGCAGTGAATATGGGGGCTCAGATACGCAGTATTTT. It yields the protein CASSEYGGSDTQYF. This sequence joins TRBV25-1 and TRBJ2-3; possible D gene TRBD1, 6 bases. Germline V gene lookup returns CDR1 MGHDK and CDR2 SYGVNS. The CDR3 is 14 amino acids. Between the trimmed V and J ends, which lost 0 bases and 4 bases, there was a span of 8 bases.

V usage is TRBV20-1 and J usage is TRBJ1-6, with D possibly being TRBD1 (6 bases). The CDR3 runs 16 residues. The V end lost 6 bases, the J end lost 0 bases, and 15 bases lay between the germline ends. Germline V gives CDR1 DFQATT, CDR2 SNEGSKA (reference sequence). CDR3 nucleotide sequence: TGCAGTGCAACGACCACAGGGAGCTCCTATAATTCACCCCTCCACTTT. This sequence encodes CSATTTGSSYNSPLHF.

This clonotype is categorized as medium-sized. The gene calls are TRBV7-8 and TRBJ2-5; possibly TRBD1 for D (6 bases). Trimming stripped 4 bases from V and 0 bases from J, with 12 bases between. Germline V CDR1 and CDR2: SGHVS, FQNEAQ. The CDR3 spans 15 residues. The CDR3 bases are TGTGCCAGCAGCTCAACACAGGGAAACCAAGAGACCCAGTACTTC. This translates into CASSSTQGNQETQYF.

The chain couples TRBV11-1 to TRBJ2-2; D possibly uses TRBD1 or TRBD2 (6 bases each). Trimming pared 2 bases from V and 6 bases from J, leaving 22 bases between. This CDR3 is 18 amino acids long. The V gene's germline CDR1 is SGHAT and CDR2 FQDESV (reference sequence). The CDR3: CASSLQPLTAEGAGELFF. The CDR3 DNA is TGTGCCAGCAGCTTACAGCCTCTGACCGCGGAGGGGGCCGGGGAGCTGTTTTTT.

In this sample, this clonotype is medium-sized (0.01 to 0.1%). The CDR3 loop reads CASSELGLAKETQYF. The CDR3 DNA sequence: TGTGCCAGCAGTGAATTAGGACTAGCCAAAGAGACCCAGTACTTC. This chain uses TRBV25-1 with TRBJ2-5, with 8 bases identical to TRBD2. The germline V gene has CDR1 MGHDK and CDR2 SYGVNS. Trimming cost V 1 base and J 3 bases; bases outside gene matches: 4. The CDR3 has 15 residues.

Sample share makes this clonotype medium-sized. V gene TRBV7-2 combines with J gene TRBJ2-5; 10 bases align to TRBD2. CDR3 length: 15 amino acids. V lost 5 bases and J lost 4; bases outside the gene matches: 7. Germline CDR1 reads SGHTA; CDR2 reads FQGNSA. The CDR3 sequence is CASSPQVAGGETQYF. CDR3 nucleotides: TGTGCCAGCAGCCCCCAAGTAGCGGGAGGAGAGACCCAGTACTTC. Full variable domain (missing parts from reference TRBV7-2 and TRBJ2-5): GAGVSQSPSNKVTEKGKDVELRCDPISGHTALYWYRQSLGQGLEFLIYFQGNSAPDKSGLPSDRFSAERTGGSVSTLTIQRTQQEDSAVYLCASSPQVAGGETQYFGPGTRLLVL.

The chain is built from TRBV29-1 and TRBJ1-1; D uncertain. The CDR3 covers 13 residues. With 7 bases removed from V and 0 bases from J, the gap between germline ends came to 12 bases. Germline CDR1 is SQVTM and CDR2 is ANQGSEA. The chain's CDR3 is CSAPVPLNTEAFF. CDR3 nucleotide sequence: TGCAGCGCCCCCGTCCCTTTGAACACTGAAGCTTTCTTT.

This clonotype ranks as medium-sized. The J gene is TRBJ2-7, the V gene TRBV7-2, with 11 positions matching TRBD2. The CDR3 length is 16 residues. From germline, CDR1 is SGHTA and CDR2 FQGNSA. Germline trimming cut 3 bases from V and 3 bases from J; bases unmatched to any gene: 7. CDR3 protein: CASSLVSGRVNYEQYF. The CDR3, as DNA: TGTGCCAGCAGCTTGGTTAGCGGGAGGGTCAACTACGAGCAGTACTTC.

Within the sample, this clonotype is medium-sized. This chain joins TRBV24-1 and TRBJ2-5, with 7 nucleotides matching TRBD1. The CDR3 contains 15 residues. V was clipped by 5 bases and J by 1 base; unmatched bases: 6. CDR1 and CDR2 (germline): KGHDR, SFDVKD. For the CDR3, the DNA is TGTGCCACCAGTGCCCCCAGGGGGACCCAAGAGACCCAGTACTTC. Its protein is CATSAPRGTQETQYF.

There are a few counts of this clonotype. The J gene is TRBJ2-1, the V gene TRBV7-3; tentatively, D is TRBD2 (5 bases). Trimming cost V 5 bases and J 8 bases, with 13 bases left between them. The CDR3 length is 13 residues. Looked up from germline, CDR1 is SGHTA and CDR2 is FQGTGA. CDR3 sequence: CASSLRGSDEQFF. CDR3 coding DNA: TGTGCCAGCAGCCTTCGAGGTAGCGATGAGCAGTTCTTC.

The chain links TRBV28 to TRBJ2-3; maybe TRBD2 (6 bases). This CDR3 is 16 amino acids long. Germline assignment: CDR1 MDHEN and CDR2 SYDVKM. Between the trimmed V and J ends, which lost 11 bases and 2 bases, there was a span of 23 bases. The CDR3 nucleotides are TGTGCCTCCTATGGTTCAGGGCGGGGAAACACAGATACGCAGTATTTT. This translates into CASYGSGRGNTDTQYF.

Within the sample, this clonotype is medium-sized. The rearrangement joins TRBV20-1 to TRBJ2-7, with TRBD2 identical over 8 bases. This CDR3 comprises 13 residues. J was trimmed by 6 bases and V by 3 bases; bases with no gene match: 7. Germline loops: CDR1 DFQATT, CDR2 SNEGSKA (reference sequence). The CDR3: CSASAGSGVEQYF. CDR3 bases: TGCAGTGCTAGTGCGGGTAGCGGGGTCGAGCAGTACTTC.

The chain uses TRBV27 and TRBJ1-1; D ambiguous. The CDR3 runs to 16 residues. Germline loops: CDR1 MNHEY, CDR2 SMNVEV (reference sequence). The V and J ends lost 0 bases and 1 base respectively, with 12 bases between them. The CDR3 DNA is TGTGCCAGCAGTTTATCCCTATTAGATACGAACACTGAAGCTTTCTTT. Translation gives CASSLSLLDTNTEAFF.

By sample fraction, this clonotype is medium-sized. The gene calls are TRBV7-2 and TRBJ1-2; 8 bases match TRBD1. Germline loops: CDR1 SGHTA, CDR2 FQGNSA. The junction had 10 bases not matched to a gene; V was cut back by 5 bases and J by 5 bases. CDR3 length: 15 amino acids. The DNA for the CDR3 is TGTGCCAGCAGCCCAGAACAGGGGGAGGGGTATGGCTACACCTTC. Translating gives CASSPEQGEGYGYTF.

The chain employs TRBV7-2 and TRBJ1-4, with TRBD1 matching over 7 bases. J was trimmed by 5 bases and V by 1 base; bases with no gene match: 4. The CDR3 contains 15 residues. In germline, CDR1 is SGHTA, CDR2 FQGNSA. CDR3 bases: TGTGCCAGCAGCTTAGAAGGGGGCAGGAATGAAAAACTGTTTTTT. Its protein product is CASSLEGGRNEKLFF.

The V gene is TRBV4-1, the J gene TRBJ2-6; 10 positions agree with TRBD1. The V gene end was trimmed by 1 base and the J gene end by 4 bases; junction bases not matched to a gene: 4. CDR3 length: 17 amino acids. Germline values: CDR1 MGHRA, CDR2 YSYEKL. The chain's CDR3 is CASSQGQGATGANVLTF. In nucleotides, the CDR3 is TGCGCCAGCAGCCAAGGACAGGGGGCGACCGGGGCCAACGTCCTGACTTTC.

This clonotype ranks as medium-sized (0.01 to 0.1%). The V gene is TRBV6-5, the J gene TRBJ2-7; D call uncertain. Germline CDR1 is MNHEY and CDR2 is SVGAGI. Trimming stripped 2 bases from V and 3 bases from J, with 11 bases between. This CDR3 comprises 14 residues. The CDR3: CASSYPDTLYEQYF. In nucleotides, the CDR3 is TGTGCCAGCAGTTACCCTGACACCCTCTACGAGCAGTACTTC.

This clonotype occurred a few times. This chain uses TRBV6-5 with TRBJ2-7, with 8 bases that match TRBD1. This CDR3 has 16 residues. The V gene end was trimmed by 3 bases and the J gene end by 2 bases; junction bases not matched to a gene: 9. The germline gives CDR1 MNHEY, CDR2 SVGAGI. CDR3 amino acids: CASSYSGTGGTYEQYF. In nucleotides, the CDR3 is TGTGCCAGCAGTTATTCCGGGACAGGCGGAACCTACGAGCAGTACTTC.

This clonotype appeared a few times. The rearrangement uses TRBV28 and TRBJ2-7; 7 positions match TRBD1. The junction had 7 bases not matched to a gene; V was cut back by 7 bases and J by 4 bases. The CDR3 is made up of 13 amino acids. CDR1 and CDR2 from the germline V gene are MDHEN and SYDVKM. The CDR3 loop reads CASNQGGPYEQYF. The CDR3 DNA reads TGTGCCAGCAATCAAGGGGGCCCATACGAGCAGTACTTC.

Relative to its sample, this clonotype is medium-sized. This chain links TRBV28 with TRBJ2-7; D is undetermined. V was clipped by 6 bases and J by 2 bases, with 11 bases between them. The CDR3 is made up of 13 amino acids. Germline CDR1 reads MDHEN; CDR2 reads SYDVKM. CDR3 residues: CASSELRPYEQYF. The CDR3 bases are TGTGCCAGCAGCGAACTTAGACCCTACGAGCAGTACTTC. Looking up the rest from reference TRBV28 and TRBJ2-7 gives the full variable domain: DVKVTQSSRYLVKRTGEKVFLECVQDMDHENMFWYRQDPGLGLRLIYFSYDVKMKEKGDIPEGYSVSREKKERFSLILESASTNQTSMYLCASSELRPYEQYFGPGTRLTVT.